This T cell receptor beta chain was documented in a study of T cells after yellow fever vaccination (dated by TCRdb to between 2018 and 2021). Turning to the overall study: Libraries from fractions with low cell numbers were prepared with the SMART-Seq v4 Ultra Low Input RNA kit. The cohort comprised two healthy male donors, one aged 18 to 29 and one aged 30 to 39 years. Bulk TCR alpha and beta repertoires were sequenced longitudinally to track T-cell clones before and after primary and booster YFV17D yellow fever vaccination. Blood was collected at multiple timepoints before and after primary and secondary immunization, and bulk PBMC replicates and cell subsets were isolated.

Of note for this clonotype: Its antigen has not been determined. The input lacks base qualities; no much larger clone sits a single base away.

On the study overall, not on this receptor specifically: A small fraction of clonotypes appeared in both the CD4 and CD8 compartments, likely as a result of convergent recombination. After the booster, most clones that had expanded after primary vaccination were detected again (roughly 96% of CD4 and around 88% of CD8), suggesting broad maintenance of memory. Because abundant contaminating clonotypes from the bulk population could be contained in FACS-sorted repertoires, computational filtering was required. The study included only two donors, which limits how far the findings can be generalized. The secondary T-cell response was found to be weaker but faster than the primary response, with a peak reached on day 5 rather than on day 15.

The label giving this sample's treatment or condition can be read as: live attenuated yellow fever vaccine strain. At each blood-draw timepoint, two biological replicates of bulk PBMCs were obtained. PBMCs were isolated from peripheral blood using a standard Ficoll-Paque protocol. RNA was extracted with TriZol from bulk PBMCs, CD4 and CD8 fractions, and dextramer-positive and dextramer-negative fractions. The sequencing machine was an Illumina NovaSeq 6000. TCR cDNA was synthesized by 5'RACE template switching, through which a universal primer site and unique molecular identifiers were introduced. Priming of cDNA synthesis was performed from both the TCR alpha and TCR beta constant segments. Library amplification used two PCR steps, and the second PCR step added sample barcodes and sequencing adapters. Libraries were sequenced on Illumina HiSeq 2500 (2x100 bp) or NovaSeq (2x150 bp). Turning to the authors' computational methods: MIGEC was used to demultiplex reads and collapse the reads into UMI consensus sequences, and MiXCR was used for V(D)J alignment. Using edgeR on replicate PBMC samples, clonotypes were called vaccine-responding if FDR was below 0.01 and the log2 fold change was above 5 up to day 15. CD4 or CD8 identity was assigned to each bulk clonotype according to whether the clonotype was present at higher abundance in the sequenced CD4 repertoire or the sequenced CD8 repertoire. In TCRdb, the public reads were trimmed at Q25 with fastp and aligned with MiXCR, with productive beta chains retained. Under each unique CDR3 protein, matching rows form one entry showing the most common genes and DNA. The V and J calls here are based on TCRdb, not the publication. This sample has under 500,000 distinct CDR3 sequences in its table, and under 20% of those were observed once. The top ten constitute 15% to 20% of the sample.

Trimming leaves V shorter by 3 bases and J shorter by 7 bases, with the junction holding 14 bases beyond the gene matches. In the germline V gene, CDR1 corresponds to MGHRA and CDR2 to YSYEKL. There are 18 amino acids in the CDR3, from cysteine to phenylalanine inclusive. Solely the CDR3 DNA is kept, with 54 bases framed from the first base. Material: PBMCs, obtained before the yellow fever booster vaccination. The TCR was taken from a man between 18 and 35 years old who received the YFV17D yellow fever vaccine. Here the chain combines TRBV4-1 and TRBJ1-4, with TRBD1 identical over 10 junction bases. The sequenced DNA is TGCGCCAGCAGCCATGAAATTAGACAGGGGGCAAGTTTTGAAAAACTGTTTTTT. Its amino acids are CASSHEIRQGASFEKLFF.